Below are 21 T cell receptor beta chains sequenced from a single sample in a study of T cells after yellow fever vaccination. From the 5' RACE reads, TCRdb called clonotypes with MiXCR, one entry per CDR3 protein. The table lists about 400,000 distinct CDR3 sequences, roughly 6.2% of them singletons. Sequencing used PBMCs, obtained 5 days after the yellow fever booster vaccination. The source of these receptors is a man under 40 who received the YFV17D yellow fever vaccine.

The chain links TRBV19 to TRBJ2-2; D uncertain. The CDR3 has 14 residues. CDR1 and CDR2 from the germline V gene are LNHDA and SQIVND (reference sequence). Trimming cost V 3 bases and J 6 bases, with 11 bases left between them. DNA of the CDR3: TGTGCCAGTAGTATCAGAAGGCTCCCCGGGGAGCTGTTTTTT. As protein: CASSIRRLPGELFF. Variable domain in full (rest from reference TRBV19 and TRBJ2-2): DGGITQSPKYLFRKEGQNVTLSCEQNLNHDAMYWYRQDPGQGLRLIYYSQIVNDFQKGDIAEGYSVSREKKESFPLTVTSAQKNPTAFYLCASSIRRLPGELFFGEGSRLTVL.

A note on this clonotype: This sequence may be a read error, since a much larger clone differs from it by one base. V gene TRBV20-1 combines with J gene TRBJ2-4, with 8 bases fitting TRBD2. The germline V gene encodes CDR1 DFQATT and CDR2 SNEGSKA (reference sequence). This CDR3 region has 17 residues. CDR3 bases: TGCAGTGCTAGAGATCTGGTGAGAGGACTAGCCAAAAGCATTCAGTACTTC. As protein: CSARDLVRGLAKSIQYF.

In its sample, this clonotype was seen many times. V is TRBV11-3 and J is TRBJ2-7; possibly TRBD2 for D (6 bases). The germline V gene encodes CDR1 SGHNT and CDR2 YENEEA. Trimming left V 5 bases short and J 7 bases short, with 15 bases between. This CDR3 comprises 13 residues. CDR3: CASSPRVSGEQYF. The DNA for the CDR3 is TGTGCCAGCAGCCCGCGGGTTAGCGGAGAGCAGTACTTC.

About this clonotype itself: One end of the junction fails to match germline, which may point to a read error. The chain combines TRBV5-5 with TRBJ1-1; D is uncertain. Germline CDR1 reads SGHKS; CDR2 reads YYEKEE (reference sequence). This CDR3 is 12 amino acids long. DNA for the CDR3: TGTGCCAGCAGATTGGCTGGGACTGAAGCTTTCTTT. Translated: CASRLAGTEAFF.

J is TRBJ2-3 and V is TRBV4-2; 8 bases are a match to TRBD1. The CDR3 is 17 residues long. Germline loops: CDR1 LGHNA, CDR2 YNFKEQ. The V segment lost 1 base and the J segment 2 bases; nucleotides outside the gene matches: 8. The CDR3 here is CASSQAGRQGPTDTQYF. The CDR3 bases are TGTGCCAGCAGCCAAGCTGGTAGACAGGGGCCCACAGATACGCAGTATTTT.

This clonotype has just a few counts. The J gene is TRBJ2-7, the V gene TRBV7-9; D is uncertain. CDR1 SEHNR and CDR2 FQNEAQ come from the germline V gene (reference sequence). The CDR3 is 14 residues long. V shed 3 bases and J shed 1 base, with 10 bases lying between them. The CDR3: CASSLDPVSYEQYF. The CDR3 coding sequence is TGTGCCAGCAGCTTGGATCCAGTGTCCTACGAGCAGTACTTC.

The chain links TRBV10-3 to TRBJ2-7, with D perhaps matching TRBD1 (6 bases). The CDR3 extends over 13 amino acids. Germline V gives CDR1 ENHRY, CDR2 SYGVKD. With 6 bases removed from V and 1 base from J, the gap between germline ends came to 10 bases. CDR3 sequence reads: CAISVDRSYEQYF. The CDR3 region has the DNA TGTGCCATCAGCGTAGACAGGTCCTACGAGCAGTACTTC.

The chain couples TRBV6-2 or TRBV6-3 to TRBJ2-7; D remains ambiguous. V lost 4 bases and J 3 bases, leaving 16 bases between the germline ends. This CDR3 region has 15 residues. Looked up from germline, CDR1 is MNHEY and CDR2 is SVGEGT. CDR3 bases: TGTGCCAGCAGTTCCGGCGGCCCTCGGAACTACGAGCAGTACTTC. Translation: CASSSGGPRNYEQYF.

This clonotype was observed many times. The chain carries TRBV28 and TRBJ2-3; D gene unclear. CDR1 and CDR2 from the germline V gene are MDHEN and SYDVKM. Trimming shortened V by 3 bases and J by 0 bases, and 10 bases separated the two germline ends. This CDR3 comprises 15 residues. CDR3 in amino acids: CASSFSRPSTDTQYF. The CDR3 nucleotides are TGTGCCAGCAGTTTCTCCAGACCAAGCACAGATACGCAGTATTTT.

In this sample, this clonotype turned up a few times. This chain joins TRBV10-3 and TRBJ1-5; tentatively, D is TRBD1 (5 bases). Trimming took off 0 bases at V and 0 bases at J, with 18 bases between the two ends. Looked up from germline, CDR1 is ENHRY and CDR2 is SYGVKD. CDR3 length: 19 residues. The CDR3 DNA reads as TGTGCCATCAGTGAGTCAGGGGATGTCGAAATTTATAGCAATCAGCCCCAGCATTTT. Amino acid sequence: CAISESGDVEIYSNQPQHF.

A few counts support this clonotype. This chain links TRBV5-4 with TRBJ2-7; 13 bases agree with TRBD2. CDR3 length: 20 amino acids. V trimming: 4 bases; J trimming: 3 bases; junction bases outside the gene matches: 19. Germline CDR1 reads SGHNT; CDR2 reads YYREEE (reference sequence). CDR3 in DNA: TGTGCCAGCAGCATACTACAGGGGGCTGGACTAGCGGGAGCGAACTACGAGCAGTACTTC. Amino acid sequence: CASSILQGAGLAGANYEQYF.

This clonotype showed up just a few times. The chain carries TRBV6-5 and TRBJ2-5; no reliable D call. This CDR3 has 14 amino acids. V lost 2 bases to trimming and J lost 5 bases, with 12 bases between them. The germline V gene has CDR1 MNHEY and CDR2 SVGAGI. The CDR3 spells CASSYRGSGETQYF. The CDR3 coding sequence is TGTGCCAGCAGTTACCGCGGTAGTGGGGAGACCCAGTACTTC.

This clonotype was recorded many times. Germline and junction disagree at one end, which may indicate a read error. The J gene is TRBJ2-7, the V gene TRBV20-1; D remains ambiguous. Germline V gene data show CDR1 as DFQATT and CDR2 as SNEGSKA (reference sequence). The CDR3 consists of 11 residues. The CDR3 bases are TGCAGTGCTAGAGATGAATACGCGCAGTACTTC. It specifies CSARDEYAQYF.

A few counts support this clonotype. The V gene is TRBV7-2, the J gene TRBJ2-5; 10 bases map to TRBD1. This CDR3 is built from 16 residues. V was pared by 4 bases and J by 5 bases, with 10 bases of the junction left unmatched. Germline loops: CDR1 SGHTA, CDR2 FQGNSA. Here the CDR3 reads CASSSSGTGVGETQYF. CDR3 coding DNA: TGTGCCAGCAGCTCCTCCGGGACAGGGGTCGGGGAGACCCAGTACTTC.

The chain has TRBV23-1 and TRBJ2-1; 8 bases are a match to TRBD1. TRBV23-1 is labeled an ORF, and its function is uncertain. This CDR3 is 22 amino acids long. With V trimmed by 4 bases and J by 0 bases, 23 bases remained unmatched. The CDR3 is CASSRSLGGQESELNSYNEQFF. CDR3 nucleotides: TGCGCCAGCAGTCGATCGCTTGGGGGACAGGAGAGCGAGCTCAACTCCTACAATGAGCAGTTCTTC.

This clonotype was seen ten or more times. The CDR3 coding sequence is TGTGCCAGCAGTTCCGACGGGCCAGCCTACGAGCAGTACTTC. It translates to CASSSDGPAYEQYF. J is TRBJ2-7 and V is TRBV28; D is uncertain. Germline assignment: CDR1 MDHEN and CDR2 SYDVKM. V was shortened by 4 bases and J by 2 bases, with 12 bases between the two germline ends. This CDR3 region has 14 residues. The variable domain in full, with the rest retrieved from reference TRBV28 and TRBJ2-7, is DVKVTQSSRYLVKRTGEKVFLECVQDMDHENMFWYRQDPGLGLRLIYFSYDVKMKEKGDIPEGYSVSREKKERFSLILESASTNQTSMYLCASSSDGPAYEQYFGPGTRLTVT.

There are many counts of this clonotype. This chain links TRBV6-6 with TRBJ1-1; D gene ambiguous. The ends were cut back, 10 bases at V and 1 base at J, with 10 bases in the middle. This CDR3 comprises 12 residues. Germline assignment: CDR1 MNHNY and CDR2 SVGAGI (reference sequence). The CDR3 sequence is CATPGPNTEAFF. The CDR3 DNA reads TGTGCCACCCCAGGACCGAACACTGAAGCTTTCTTT.

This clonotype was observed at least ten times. The CDR3 sequence is CASSVAGTRQETQYF. CDR3 coding DNA: TGTGCCAGCAGCGTAGCTGGGACACGACAAGAGACCCAGTACTTC. The chain recombines TRBV9 with TRBJ2-5; weak D call: TRBD1 (6 bases). This CDR3 spans 15 amino acids. CDR1 and CDR2 from the germline V gene are SGDLS and YYNGEE. Deletions cut 0 bases from V and 2 bases from J, with 11 bases between.

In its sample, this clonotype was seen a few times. The CDR3 region is CTSSQDPPGGPWDTQYF. DNA for the CDR3: TGCACCAGCAGCCAAGATCCCCCGGGAGGGCCGTGGGATACGCAGTATTTT. The gene calls are TRBV1 and TRBJ2-3; the table's D gene call, TRBD2, was not cross checked with the DNA. TRBV1 is termed a pseudogene. This CDR3 has 17 amino acids.

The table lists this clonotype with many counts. CDR3 nucleotides: TGTGCCAGCAGCCCTAGCGGGAGGGCCGACAATGAGCAGTTCTTC. Translated, it gives CASSPSGRADNEQFF. This rearrangement joins TRBV7-3 to TRBJ2-1; 12 bases fit TRBD2. J was trimmed by 5 bases and V by 5 bases; bases with no gene match: 4. The CDR3 length is 15 residues. CDR1 and CDR2 from the germline V gene are SGHTA and FQGTGA.

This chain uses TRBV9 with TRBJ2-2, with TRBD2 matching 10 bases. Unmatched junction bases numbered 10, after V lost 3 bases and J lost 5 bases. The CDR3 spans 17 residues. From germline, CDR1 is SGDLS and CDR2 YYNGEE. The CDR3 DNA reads TGTGCCAGCAGCGAGGGGCCTAGCGGGAGAGGTACCGGGGAGCTGTTTTTT. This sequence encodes CASSEGPSGRGTGELFF.